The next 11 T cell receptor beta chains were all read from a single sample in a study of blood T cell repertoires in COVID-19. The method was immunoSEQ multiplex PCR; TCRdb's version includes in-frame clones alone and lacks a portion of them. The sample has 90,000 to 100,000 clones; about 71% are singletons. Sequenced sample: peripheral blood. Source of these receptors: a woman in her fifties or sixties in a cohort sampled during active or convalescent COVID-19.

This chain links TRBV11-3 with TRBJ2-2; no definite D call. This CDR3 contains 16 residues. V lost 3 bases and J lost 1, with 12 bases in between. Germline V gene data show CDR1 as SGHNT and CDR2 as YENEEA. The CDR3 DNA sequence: TGTGCCAGCAGCTTCGCACTAACAAAGAACACCGGGGAGCTGTTTTTT. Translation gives CASSFALTKNTGELFF.

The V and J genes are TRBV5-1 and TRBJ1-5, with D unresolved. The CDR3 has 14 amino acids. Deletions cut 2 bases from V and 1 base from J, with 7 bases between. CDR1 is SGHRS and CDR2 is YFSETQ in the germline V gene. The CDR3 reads CASSFGGSNQPQHF. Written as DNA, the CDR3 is TGCGCCAGCAGCTTTGGAGGGAGCAATCAGCCCCAGCATTTT.

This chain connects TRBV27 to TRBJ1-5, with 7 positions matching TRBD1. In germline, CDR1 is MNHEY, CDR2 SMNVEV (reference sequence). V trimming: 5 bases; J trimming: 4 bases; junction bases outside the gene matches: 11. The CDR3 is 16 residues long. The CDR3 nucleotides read TGTGCCAGCAGTCCATCCGCGGGACAGACAAATCAGCCCCAGCATTTT. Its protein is CASSPSAGQTNQPQHF.

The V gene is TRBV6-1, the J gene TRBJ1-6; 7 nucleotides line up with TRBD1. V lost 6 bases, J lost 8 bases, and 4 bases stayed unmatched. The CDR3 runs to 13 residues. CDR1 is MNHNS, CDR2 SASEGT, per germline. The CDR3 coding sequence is TGTGCCAGCAGAAACAGGGGTGATTCACCCCTCCACTTT. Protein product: CASRNRGDSPLHF.

CDR3 residues: CASVDFTGIRHEQYF. CDR3 coding DNA: TGTGCCAGCGTTGACTTCACAGGCATAAGACACGAGCAGTACTTC. The chain carries TRBV28 and TRBJ2-7; perhaps TRBD1 as D (5 bases). CDR1 is MDHEN and CDR2 is SYDVKM in the germline V gene. The CDR3 runs 15 residues. Deletions cut 8 bases from V and 5 bases from J, with 22 bases between.

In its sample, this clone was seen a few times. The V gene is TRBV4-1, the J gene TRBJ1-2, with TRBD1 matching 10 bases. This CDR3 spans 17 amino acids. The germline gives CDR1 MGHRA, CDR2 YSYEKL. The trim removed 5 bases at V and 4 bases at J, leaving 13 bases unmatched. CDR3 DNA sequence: TGCGCCAGCAGCGAGTTAACAAGGGACAGGGGAATCTATGGCTACACCTTC. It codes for CASSELTRDRGIYGYTF.

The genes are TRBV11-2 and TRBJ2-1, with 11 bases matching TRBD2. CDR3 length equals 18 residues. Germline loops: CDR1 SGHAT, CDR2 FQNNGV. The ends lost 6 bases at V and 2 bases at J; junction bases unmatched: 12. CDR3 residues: CASSSQTNSGGAYNEQFF. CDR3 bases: TGTGCCAGCAGTTCCCAGACGAATAGCGGGGGGGCCTACAATGAGCAGTTCTTC. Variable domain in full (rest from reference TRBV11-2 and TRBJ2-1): EAGVAQSPRYKIIEKRQSVAFWCNPISGHATLYWYQQILGQGPKLLIQFQNNGVVDDSQLPKDRFSAERLKGVDSTLKIQPAKLEDSAVYLCASSSQTNSGGAYNEQFFGPGTRLTVL.

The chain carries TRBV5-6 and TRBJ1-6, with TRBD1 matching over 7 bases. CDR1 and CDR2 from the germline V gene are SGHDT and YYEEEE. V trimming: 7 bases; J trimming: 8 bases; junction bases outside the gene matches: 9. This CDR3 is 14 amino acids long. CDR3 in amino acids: CASQHRGEYSPLHF. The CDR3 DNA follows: TGTGCCAGCCAGCACAGGGGAGAGTATTCACCCCTCCACTTT.

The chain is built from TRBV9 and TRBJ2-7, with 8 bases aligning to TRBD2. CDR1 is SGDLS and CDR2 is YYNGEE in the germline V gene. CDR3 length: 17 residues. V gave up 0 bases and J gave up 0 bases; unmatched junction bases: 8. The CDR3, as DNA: TGTGCCAGCAGCGTAGGAGCCACTAGCGGCAGCTCCTACGAGCAGTACTTC. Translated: CASSVGATSGSSYEQYF.

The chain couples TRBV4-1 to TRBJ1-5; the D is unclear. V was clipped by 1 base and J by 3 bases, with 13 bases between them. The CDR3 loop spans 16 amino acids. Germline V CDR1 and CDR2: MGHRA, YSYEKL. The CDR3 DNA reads TGCGCCAGCAGCCAAGTAGCCCGCGGCTACAATCAGCCCCAGCATTTT. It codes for CASSQVARGYNQPQHF.

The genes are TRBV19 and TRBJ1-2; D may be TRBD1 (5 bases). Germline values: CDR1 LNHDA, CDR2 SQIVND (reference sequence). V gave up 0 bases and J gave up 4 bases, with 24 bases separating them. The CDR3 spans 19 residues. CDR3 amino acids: CASSIETAGRGGLGYGYTF. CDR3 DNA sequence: TGTGCCAGTAGTATAGAAACCGCGGGGAGGGGAGGTCTCGGCTATGGCTACACCTTC.